The present T cell receptor (beta chain) was sequenced within a study of Graves' ophthalmopathy and Graves' hyperthyroidism. Study observations and caveats: A 13-signature model separated ophthalmopathy from stable hyperthyroidism, 87.88% sensitivity, roughly 80% specificity.

From RNA, the CDR3 regions of TCR beta chains were amplified and sequenced. An opening RT-PCR round employed HTBI primers and preceded a second-round multiplex PCR. MiXCR, run by TCRdb on the multiplex PCR reads, gives a single entry per CDR3 protein. The data hold 350,000 to 400,000 distinct CDR3 sequences, with just over 15% observed a single time. The V gene's germline CDR1 is DFQATT and CDR2 SNEGSKA (reference sequence). This CDR3 comprises 14 residues. Trimming took 5 bases from V and 2 from J, leaving 15 bases between them. This clonotype was observed many times. No antigen is known for it. The material sequenced was peripheral blood. The receptor comes from a woman aged 18-30 years with stable Graves' hyperthyroidism. V gene TRBV20-1 combines with J gene TRBJ2-5, with D possibly being TRBD2 (7 bases). Here the CDR3 DNA reads TGCAGTGCTGGAACAGGGAGGGTGCAAGAGACCCAGTACTTC. Residues: CSAGTGRVQETQYF.